Below are 10 T cell receptor beta chains sequenced from a single sample in a study of blood T cell repertoires in COVID-19. TCRdb keeps only in-frame clones here, not all; method: immunoSEQ multiplex PCR. The sample carries tens of thousands of clones, about four fifths recorded once. Sequences were obtained from peripheral blood. All receptors come from a woman of 80 years or more with active or convalescent COVID-19.

V usage is TRBV19 and J usage is TRBJ1-2; TRBD1 might be the D (5 bases). Germline CDR1 reads LNHDA; CDR2 reads SQIVND (reference sequence). The CDR3 runs to 13 residues. The germline V and J ends were trimmed by 5 bases and 8 bases, with 15 bases remaining between them. The CDR3 bases are TGTGCCAGTAGTGTGCAGGGATCTCGCGGCTACACCTTC. Residues: CASSVQGSRGYTF.

This clone was seen a few times. This chain joins TRBV27 and TRBJ2-7, with D possibly matching TRBD2 (6 bases). Trimming shortened V by 1 base and J by 7 bases, and 17 bases separated the two germline ends. The CDR3 runs 15 residues. Germline V lookup: CDR1 MNHEY, CDR2 SMNVEV (reference sequence). The CDR3 region has the DNA TGTGCCAGCAGTTTATTTGGGGCGGGGTCACGGGAGCAGTACTTC. Translating gives CASSLFGAGSREQYF.

The CDR3 DNA reads as TGTGCCAGCAGCCCAGCGGGAGTTAACAATGAGCAGTTCTTC. Translating gives CASSPAGVNNEQFF. This chain joins TRBV6-2 or TRBV6-3 and TRBJ2-1; 8 bases map to TRBD2. Germline V gives CDR1 MNHEY, CDR2 SVGEGT. CDR3 size: 14 residues. Losses at the gene ends were 6 bases for V and 5 bases for J; bases not matched to a gene: 6.

This chain connects TRBV5-6 to TRBJ1-6, with no clear D. Germline lookup yields CDR1 SGHDT and CDR2 YYEEEE. CDR3 length equals 14 residues. Trimming took 5 bases from V and 7 from J, leaving 13 bases between them. CDR3 residues: CASRGGLHNSPLHF. CDR3 DNA: TGTGCCAGCAGAGGAGGCCTGCACAATTCACCCCTCCACTTT.

The V call is TRBV16, the J call TRBJ2-7; D possibly corresponds to TRBD2 (5 bases). Trimming cost V 2 bases and J 3 bases, with 14 bases left between them. This CDR3 is built from 15 residues. CDR1 KGHSY and CDR2 FQNENV come from the germline V gene. The chain's CDR3 is CASSQSFSTSYEQYF. The CDR3 DNA reads as TGTGCCAGCAGCCAAAGTTTTAGTACTAGCTACGAGCAGTACTTC.

The gene calls are TRBV19 and TRBJ2-7; D possibly corresponds to TRBD2 (5 bases). The CDR3 runs to 15 residues. V was pared by 8 bases and J by 2 bases, with 19 bases between. Germline values: CDR1 LNHDA, CDR2 SQIVND (reference sequence). CDR3 region: CASSRGQSLAYEQYF. DNA of the CDR3: TGTGCCAGTTCCCGAGGGCAGAGTTTGGCCTACGAGCAGTACTTC.

The rearrangement joins TRBV5-1 to TRBJ1-1, with 9 bases matching TRBD1. Germline CDR1 reads SGHRS; CDR2 reads YFSETQ. This CDR3 has 14 residues. With 5 bases clipped from V and 2 bases from J, the junction kept 4 bases outside the gene matches. CDR3 nucleotide sequence: TGCGCCAGCAGAACAGGGGGCATAAACACTGAAGCTTTCTTT. It codes for CASRTGGINTEAFF. The whole variable domain, remainder taken from reference TRBV5-1 and TRBJ1-1, is KAGVTQTPRYLIKTRGQQVTLSCSPISGHRSVSWYQQTPGQGLQFLFEYFSETQRNKGNFPGRFSGRQFSNSRSEMNVSTLELGDSALYLCASRTGGINTEAFFGQGTRLTVV.

The rearrangement links TRBV27 to TRBJ2-7; TRBD2 agrees at 7 bases. CDR1 and CDR2 from the germline V gene are MNHEY and SMNVEV (reference sequence). The CDR3 is 15 residues long. V shed 6 bases and J 1 base; nucleotides not matched to a gene: 9. The CDR3 coding sequence is TGTGCCAGCAGGACTCACGGAGCGGGGTCCTACGAGCAGTACTTC. This encodes CASRTHGAGSYEQYF.

This clone is labeled as medium-sized. The chain couples TRBV28 to TRBJ2-1; D is perhaps TRBD2 (5 bases). Trimming took 0 bases from V and 10 from J, leaving 10 bases between them. The CDR3 spans 13 residues. Germline CDR1 is MDHEN and CDR2 is SYDVKM. The DNA for the CDR3 is TGTGCCAGCAGTTTATGGGCGGGCGACGAGCAGTTCTTC. Translation: CASSLWAGDEQFF.

This chain uses TRBV10-2 with TRBJ1-5; D gene ambiguous. This CDR3 spans 15 amino acids. Germline V CDR1 and CDR2: WSHSY, SAAADI. V was shortened by 3 bases and J by 1 base, with 10 bases between the two germline ends. CDR3 region: CASSDEDLSNQPQHF. CDR3 bases: TGCGCCAGCAGTGACGAGGATCTGAGCAATCAGCCCCAGCATTTT.